The 30 T cell receptor beta chains below were found in one sample sequenced in a study of response to subunit inactivated influenza vaccine. Each CDR3 protein gets one entry after TCRdb re-called the RT-PCR reads with MiXCR. Of some 500,000 distinct CDR3 sequences in the sample, approximately 17% were seen once. Sample: CD4+ T cells sorted from PBMCs, taken around 25 months after vaccination. These receptors were obtained from a man aged 45-69 years who received an inactivated influenza vaccine.

The chain employs TRBV12-3 or TRBV12-4 and TRBJ2-7; 10 bases are a match to TRBD2. V was clipped by 5 bases and J by 5 bases; unmatched bases: 6. The CDR3 is 14 amino acids. The CDR3 bases are TGTGCCAGCAGTCAAGCGGGGGGGACACACGAGCAGTACTTC. It codes for CASSQAGGTHEQYF.

A few counts support this clonotype. The V call is TRBV28, the J call TRBJ2-1; 14 bases map to TRBD2. The germline gives CDR1 MDHEN, CDR2 SYDVKM. CDR3 length: 18 residues. With 7 bases clipped from V and 3 bases from J, the junction kept 11 bases outside the gene matches. The CDR3 bases are TGTGCCAGCACCCCCGGACTAGCGGGGGGAAAAGGCTACAATGAGCAGTTCTTC. This sequence encodes CASTPGLAGGKGYNEQFF.

V gene TRBV4-3 combines with J gene TRBJ2-2; the D call may be TRBD1 or TRBD2 (6 bases each). The CDR3 consists of 14 residues. Germline loops: CDR1 LGHNA, CDR2 YSLEER. V was shortened by 5 bases and J by 7 bases, with 14 bases between the two germline ends. The CDR3 sequence is CASSMGGAGGELFF. Written as DNA, the CDR3 is TGCGCCAGCAGCATGGGGGGCGCGGGCGGGGAGCTGTTTTTT.

Ten or more counts support this clonotype. The genes are TRBV11-2 and TRBJ2-1, with 7 bases fitting TRBD1. The V gene's germline CDR1 is SGHAT and CDR2 FQNNGV. The CDR3 spans 14 residues. Germline trimming cut 6 bases from V and 4 bases from J; bases unmatched to any gene: 6. The chain's CDR3 is CASRGQARYNEQFF. Here the CDR3 DNA reads TGTGCCAGCAGAGGACAGGCCAGATACAATGAGCAGTTCTTC.

The chain employs TRBV10-3 and TRBJ2-6; perhaps TRBD1 as D (5 bases). The CDR3 totals 17 residues. V was shortened by 4 bases and J by 0 bases, with 13 bases between the two germline ends. Germline values: CDR1 ENHRY, CDR2 SYGVKD. CDR3 protein: CAISAQGIVSGANVLTF. The CDR3 DNA sequence: TGTGCCATCAGTGCCCAGGGAATCGTCTCTGGGGCCAACGTCCTGACTTTC.

The sample holds a few counts of this clonotype. This chain connects TRBV6-5 to TRBJ2-1, with TRBD2 matching 9 bases. The CDR3 totals 18 residues. The V gene end was trimmed by 2 bases and the J gene end by 2 bases; junction bases not matched to a gene: 10. Germline V gene data show CDR1 as MNHEY and CDR2 as SVGAGI. The CDR3 region is CASSYGAGGRHTYNEQFF. CDR3 bases: TGTGCCAGCAGTTACGGAGCGGGGGGCCGTCACACCTACAATGAGCAGTTCTTC.

The chain has TRBV6-1 and TRBJ2-5; D remains unclear. The germline gives CDR1 MNHNS, CDR2 SASEGT. The CDR3 has 13 residues. Deletions cut 7 bases from V and 2 bases from J, with 11 bases between. In DNA form, the CDR3 reads TGTGCCAGCACCGAACCAGTACAAGAGACCCAGTACTTC. Translated: CASTEPVQETQYF.

This sequence joins TRBV18 and TRBJ2-4, with 7 bases matching TRBD1. With 3 bases clipped from V and 9 bases from J, the junction kept 5 bases outside the gene matches. Per the germline V gene, CDR1 is KGHSH and CDR2 is LQKENI. This CDR3 contains 13 residues. CDR3 DNA: TGTGCCAGCTCACCTAGGGACAGAGGCATTCAGTACTTC. Residues: CASSPRDRGIQYF. Together with reference TRBV18 and TRBJ2-4, the CDR3 gives the full variable domain: NAGVMQNPRHLVRRRGQEARLRCSPMKGHSHVYWYRQLPEEGLKFMVYLQKENIIDESGMPKERFSAEFPKEGPSILRIQQVVRGDSAAYFCASSPRDRGIQYFGAGTRLSVL.

V is TRBV5-1 and J is TRBJ2-3; D unresolved. V lost 2 bases and J lost 1, with 11 bases in between. CDR1 is SGHRS and CDR2 is YFSETQ in the germline V gene. The CDR3 covers 15 residues. The CDR3 nucleotides are TGCGCCAGCAGCTTAGATGGCAGCCGCACAGATACGCAGTATTTT. It yields the protein CASSLDGSRTDTQYF.

The chain links TRBV6-2 or TRBV6-3 to TRBJ2-1, with 9 nucleotides matching TRBD2. CDR3 length equals 16 residues. CDR1 is MNHEY and CDR2 is SVGEGT in the germline V gene. Trimming took 7 bases from V and 7 from J; bases not matched to a gene: 14. CDR3 DNA sequence: TGTGCCAGCAACCATGGGGGACTAGCCAGGGGGAATGAGCAGTTCTTC. This translates into CASNHGGLARGNEQFF.

This clonotype was seen a handful of times. V and J are TRBV5-1 and TRBJ1-2; tentative D call: TRBD1 (5 bases). Germline V gene lookup returns CDR1 SGHRS and CDR2 YFSETQ. The V gene lost 3 bases and the J gene lost 2 bases, with 8 bases spanning the gap. CDR3 length: 13 amino acids. CDR3 loop: CASSWDGNYGYTF. In DNA, the CDR3 is TGCGCCAGCAGCTGGGACGGGAACTATGGCTACACCTTC.

V is TRBV6-2 or TRBV6-3 and J is TRBJ2-7; 7 bases are shared with TRBD1. Germline V gene data show CDR1 as MNHEY and CDR2 as SVGEGT. The CDR3 consists of 14 residues. V dropped 5 bases and J dropped 1; count of bases not matched to a gene: 5. CDR3 loop: CASSARQGSYEQYF. CDR3 DNA: TGTGCCAGCAGTGCCCGACAGGGTTCCTACGAGCAGTACTTC.

This clonotype was seen only a few times. This sequence joins TRBV20-1 and TRBJ1-5, with D unclear. This CDR3 is 15 amino acids long. Between the trimmed V and J ends, which lost 0 bases and 3 bases, there was a span of 12 bases. CDR1 is DFQATT, CDR2 SNEGSKA, per germline (reference sequence). Here the CDR3 reads CSAREGLQPNQPQHF. CDR3 nucleotides: TGCAGTGCTAGAGAGGGCTTACAACCCAATCAGCCCCAGCATTTT.

This rearrangement joins TRBV7-2 to TRBJ2-1, with a possible D match to TRBD2 (6 bases). With 1 base removed from V and 6 bases from J, the gap between germline ends came to 13 bases. The CDR3 spans 15 residues. Germline lookup yields CDR1 SGHTA and CDR2 FQGNSA. CDR3 in DNA: TGTGCCAGCAGCTTAGGTACGGGAGCCACCAATGAGCAGTTCTTC. This sequence encodes CASSLGTGATNEQFF.

This clonotype was seen many times. This chain uses TRBV2 with TRBJ2-5; D gene ambiguous. Germline V gene lookup returns CDR1 SNHLY and CDR2 FYNNEI. The CDR3 is 13 amino acids. Trimming left V 7 bases short and J 1 base short, with 10 bases between. CDR3 protein: CASKRDTQETQYF. CDR3 in DNA: TGTGCCAGCAAGAGAGATACCCAAGAGACCCAGTACTTC.

The chain is built from TRBV10-2 and TRBJ2-7; TRBD2 matches 8 bases. V shed 5 bases and J 5 bases; nucleotides not matched to a gene: 8. Germline V gene data show CDR1 as WSHSY and CDR2 as SAAADI. CDR3 size: 14 residues. CDR3 protein: CASSLAGSGNEQYF. The CDR3 bases are TGCGCCAGCAGTCTAGCGGGCTCGGGGAACGAGCAGTACTTC.

This chain connects TRBV20-1 to TRBJ2-1; perhaps TRBD2 as D (5 bases). Trimming removed 0 bases at V and 5 bases at J, with 8 bases between. CDR1 DFQATT and CDR2 SNEGSKA come from the germline V gene (reference sequence). The CDR3 consists of 13 residues. Here the CDR3 reads CSAREVANNEQFF. The CDR3 DNA reads TGCAGTGCTAGAGAGGTAGCGAACAATGAGCAGTTCTTC.

This clonotype was counted only a few times. The rearrangement links TRBV12-3 or TRBV12-4 to TRBJ2-2, with 7 bases identical to TRBD1. The CDR3 loop spans 14 amino acids. Losses at the gene ends were 7 bases for V and 2 bases for J; bases not matched to a gene: 4. Written as DNA, the CDR3 is TGTGCCAGCATTGGGACAGCAAACACCGGGGAGCTGTTTTTT. Amino acid sequence: CASIGTANTGELFF.

This clonotype was counted at least ten times. The chain recombines TRBV6-1 with TRBJ2-1, with TRBD2 identical over 13 bases. CDR1 is MNHNS, CDR2 SASEGT, per germline. This CDR3 contains 14 residues. With V trimmed by 4 bases and J by 9 bases, 3 bases remained unmatched. The CDR3 sequence: CASSGTSGSREQFF. CDR3 nucleotides: TGTGCCAGCAGTGGGACTAGCGGGAGCCGTGAGCAGTTCTTC.

This clonotype was seen more than once but under ten times. The chain carries TRBV24-1 and TRBJ2-3; D might be TRBD2 (5 bases). The CDR3 has 15 residues. V gave up 3 bases and J gave up 6 bases, with 15 bases separating them. Germline-derived CDR1 and CDR2 are KGHDR and SFDVKD. DNA for the CDR3: TGTGCCACCAGTGATCCAACCGGACTGTGGGATACGCAGTATTTT. It codes for CATSDPTGLWDTQYF.

This clonotype was counted at least ten times. The chain links TRBV6-5 to TRBJ2-3; 13 bases are shared with TRBD2. The germline CDR1 and CDR2 sequences are MNHEY and SVGAGI. The J segment lost 8 bases and the V segment lost 0 bases, leaving 8 bases of the junction unmatched. CDR3 length equals 17 residues. CDR3 sequence: CASSYSRTSGSGSTQYF. The DNA for the CDR3 is TGTGCCAGCAGTTACTCAAGGACTAGCGGGAGCGGGAGTACGCAGTATTTT.

This clonotype has more than one count but fewer than ten. The chain couples TRBV5-1 to TRBJ2-3, with D uncertain. Germline V gene sequence: CDR1 SGHRS, CDR2 YFSETQ. The V end lost 4 bases, the J end lost 2 bases, and 14 bases lay between the germline ends. This CDR3 region has 15 residues. The CDR3 DNA is TGCGCCAGCAGCCCCCTCGCCGGACCCACAGATACGCAGTATTTT. It codes for CASSPLAGPTDTQYF.

The rearrangement links TRBV20-1 to TRBJ2-3, with D perhaps matching TRBD2 (5 bases). Between the trimmed V and J ends, which lost 0 bases and 4 bases, there was a span of 14 bases. Germline V gives CDR1 DFQATT, CDR2 SNEGSKA (reference sequence). The CDR3 has 15 amino acids. The CDR3 DNA follows: TGCAGTGCTAGAGATCTAGCTGGGGTTGCAGATACGCAGTATTTT. It codes for CSARDLAGVADTQYF.

The chain joins TRBV6-5 to TRBJ2-7; 9 nucleotides agree with TRBD1. The trim removed 0 bases at V and 3 bases at J, leaving 9 bases unmatched. This CDR3 comprises 17 residues. Germline-derived CDR1 and CDR2 are MNHEY and SVGAGI. The CDR3, as DNA: TGTGCCAGCAGTTACTCGAGGGCGGGACAGGGCCGCTACGAGCAGTACTTC. It specifies CASSYSRAGQGRYEQYF.

The chain couples TRBV10-3 to TRBJ2-6; D might be TRBD1 or TRBD2, each matching 5 bases. Germline CDR1 and CDR2: ENHRY and SYGVKD. The CDR3 extends over 15 amino acids. V was cut by 11 bases and J by 2 bases, with 16 bases left in between. The CDR3 loop is CAATREGAGANVLTF. CDR3 in DNA: TGTGCCGCCACCCGGGAAGGGGCTGGGGCCAACGTCCTGACTTTC.

At least ten counts were recorded for this clonotype. The rearrangement joins TRBV7-2 to TRBJ1-5; TRBD1 agrees at 8 bases. The V and J ends lost 6 bases and 2 bases, in that order; junction bases with no gene match: 3. The CDR3 runs to 14 residues. Germline V lookup: CDR1 SGHTA, CDR2 FQGNSA. CDR3 sequence: CASSHRGGNQPQHF. In DNA form, the CDR3 reads TGTGCCAGCAGTCACAGGGGGGGCAATCAGCCCCAGCATTTT.

V is TRBV7-2 and J is TRBJ2-7; 9 bases are a match to TRBD2. Germline-derived CDR1 and CDR2 are SGHTA and FQGNSA. V gave up 6 bases and J gave up 0 bases; unmatched junction bases: 6. The CDR3 spans 15 residues. The CDR3 nucleotides are TGTGCCAGCAGTGTAAGCGGGGGGACCTCCTACGAGCAGTACTTC. It translates to CASSVSGGTSYEQYF. Based on the CDR3 plus reference TRBV7-2 and TRBJ2-7, the full variable domain is GAGVSQSPSNKVTEKGKDVELRCDPISGHTALYWYRQSLGQGLEFLIYFQGNSAPDKSGLPSDRFSAERTGGSVSTLTIQRTQQEDSAVYLCASSVSGGTSYEQYFGPGTRLTVT.

The rearrangement uses TRBV7-9 and TRBJ2-3; D is ambiguous. Germline V gene lookup returns CDR1 SEHNR and CDR2 FQNEAQ (reference sequence). The CDR3 has 12 residues. Between the trimmed V and J ends, which lost 6 bases and 2 bases, there was a span of 6 bases. The CDR3 DNA follows: TGTGCCAGCAGAGAATTCACAGATACGCAGTATTTT. Amino acid sequence: CASREFTDTQYF. The full variable domain, rest sourced from reference TRBV7-9 and TRBJ2-3, is DTGVSQNPRHKITKRGQNVTFRCDPISEHNRLYWYRQTLGQGPEFLTYFQNEAQLEKSRLLSDRFSAERPKGSFSTLEIQRTEQGDSAMYLCASREFTDTQYFGPGTRLTVL.

This clonotype showed up just a few times. The V and J genes are TRBV12-3 or TRBV12-4 and TRBJ1-6, with 7 positions matching TRBD1. The junction had 3 bases not matched to a gene; V was cut back by 3 bases and J by 7 bases. The CDR3 has 14 residues. The CDR3 loop is CASSFGRGNSPLHF. The DNA for the CDR3 is TGTGCCAGCAGTTTTGGCAGGGGGAATTCACCCCTCCACTTT.

This clonotype was counted a few times. The V gene is TRBV2, the J gene TRBJ2-5; no clear D gene. V lost 4 bases and J 5 bases, leaving 8 bases between the germline ends. Germline V gene sequence: CDR1 SNHLY, CDR2 FYNNEI. The CDR3 runs 12 residues. This chain's CDR3 is CASSVNRETQYF. The CDR3 nucleotides are TGTGCCAGCAGTGTTAATCGGGAGACCCAGTACTTC.